The table lists the clone carrying this T cell receptor beta chain with a few counts. Its cognate antigen is unknown. Described time point: time of PML onset. This was a survey-level run. Only in-frame clones appear in the TCRdb table, and some are missing; sequencing was by immunoSEQ multiplex PCR. Of under 35,000 clones listed, approximately 90% are singletons. This record belongs to a study of multiple sclerosis patients with progressive multifocal leukoencephalopathy. Study outcomes and limitations: Findings may reflect JC virus infection or just general immunocompromise. Lower normalized Shannon entropy suggested reduced TRB diversity in most PML patients.

The specimen comprised PBMCs, sampled from a patient treated with natalizumab. This TCR came from a middle-aged woman with progressive multifocal leukoencephalopathy.

The CDR3 sequence is CASSEAGQGLGKLFF. The CDR3 DNA is TGTGCCAGCAGTGAAGCCGGACAGGGTTTAGGAAAACTGTTTTTT. The V gene is TRBV2, the J gene TRBJ1-4; 8 bases align to TRBD1. This CDR3 has 15 amino acids. V lost 0 bases and J lost 10; bases outside the gene matches: 7. The germline gives CDR1 SNHLY, CDR2 FYNNEI.